This entry describes one T cell receptor beta chain. Its antigen is currently not known. No qualities accompany the bases; no much larger clone lies one base away. This sample is drawn from a study of T cells in pancreatic ductal adenocarcinoma listed by TCRdb under 2017. About the study as a whole: Seeking insight into the adaptive T-cell response that arises naturally, the researchers examined how many CD8+ T cells infiltrated tumors of resected pancreatic ductal adenocarcinoma, where they sat, and what features they had, alongside the same properties of suppressive cells.

The CDR3 starts with the cysteine, ends with the phenylalanine, and has 15 residues. Of all the DNA, just the CDR3 is kept, 45 bases in frame from base 1. V sheds 0 bases and J sheds 1 base, leaving 9 bases between their ends. The germline V gene gives CDR1 as SGHNT and CDR2 as YENEEA. The pancreatic ductal adenocarcinoma patients who were selected had gone through surgery without receiving any neoadjuvant therapy. Peripheral blood was collected in heparin tubes, from which PBMCs were isolated by histopaque density gradient and cryopreserved in 10% DMSO. Using the DNeasy Blood and Tissue Kit with Proteinase K and RNase treatment, genomic DNA was extracted from roughly seven PBMC and roughly nine flash-frozen tumor specimens. The investigation overall reported the following: T-cell clonality showed no significant difference between tumor and blood, with a mean clonality of about 0.112 in tumors and around 0.067 in blood. Comparisons of clonality between tumor and blood may be biased toward lower diversity because tumors are enriched in CD45RO+ effector T cells rather than naive T cells. Because most pancreatic cancer patients present with inoperable disease, the resected cohort was biased toward the minority with early-stage disease. More total productive templates and 6.5 to 10-fold more unique clonotypes were found in blood samples than in tumor samples.

TCR beta CDR3 regions were amplified from genomic DNA using the immunoSEQ hsTCRB kit. An Illumina HiSeq system was used for high-throughput TRB CDR3 sequencing. On the study's bioinformatics: The immunoSEQ software was used to analyze sequencing reads, and nonproductive sequences containing premature stops or frame-shifts were excluded. Clonality of the repertoire was calculated as one minus the Shannon entropy normalized by log2 of the number of unique productive sequences. Imported from immuneACCESS, the table was reduced by TCRdb to in-frame sequences with V and J called. These copies leave out some clones; in studies compared against another copy, an unresolved V gene accounts for under half, and the cause of the remainder is not known. V and J calls and clone size are copied from that table; D and trimming were computed from the DNA. This sample holds 15,000 to 20,000 clones; 88% were observed only once. Together, the top ten hold around 0.94% of the sample.

The receptor was derived from a human donor with pancreatic ductal adenocarcinoma. Sequences were obtained from PBMCs. This receptor chain uses TRBV11-3 and TRBJ1-1; perhaps TRBD1 is the D gene, with 6 bases matching. CDR3 protein: CASSLDGQTNTEAFF. The nucleotides read TGTGCCAGCAGCTTAGACGGACAGACGAACACTGAAGCTTTCTTT.